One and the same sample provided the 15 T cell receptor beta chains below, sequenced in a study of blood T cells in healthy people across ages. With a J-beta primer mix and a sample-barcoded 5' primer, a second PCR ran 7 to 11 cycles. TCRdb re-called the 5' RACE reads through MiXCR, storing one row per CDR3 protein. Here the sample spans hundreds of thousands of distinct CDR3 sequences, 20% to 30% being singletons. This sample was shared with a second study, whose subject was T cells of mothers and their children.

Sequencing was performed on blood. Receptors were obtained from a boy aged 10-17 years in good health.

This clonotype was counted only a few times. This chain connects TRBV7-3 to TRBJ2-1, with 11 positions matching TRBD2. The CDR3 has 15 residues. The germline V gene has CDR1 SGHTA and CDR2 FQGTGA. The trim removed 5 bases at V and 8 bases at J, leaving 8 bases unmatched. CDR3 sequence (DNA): TGTGCCAGCAGCAGTAGCGGGGGGGCCAGAGATGAGCAGTTCTTC. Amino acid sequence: CASSSSGGARDEQFF.

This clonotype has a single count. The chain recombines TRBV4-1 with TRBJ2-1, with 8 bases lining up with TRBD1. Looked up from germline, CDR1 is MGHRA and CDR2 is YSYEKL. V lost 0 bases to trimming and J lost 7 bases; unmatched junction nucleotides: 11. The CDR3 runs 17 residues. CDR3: CASSQDPAGGSGNEQFF. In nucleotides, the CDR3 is TGCGCCAGCAGCCAAGACCCAGCAGGGGGCAGCGGAAATGAGCAGTTCTTC.

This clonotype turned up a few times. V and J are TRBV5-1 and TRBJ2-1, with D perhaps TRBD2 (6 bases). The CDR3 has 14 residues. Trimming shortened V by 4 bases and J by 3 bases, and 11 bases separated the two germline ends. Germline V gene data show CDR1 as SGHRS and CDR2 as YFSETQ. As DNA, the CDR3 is TGCGCCAGCAGCCCGGGACTGATCTACAATGAGCAGTTCTTC. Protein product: CASSPGLIYNEQFF.

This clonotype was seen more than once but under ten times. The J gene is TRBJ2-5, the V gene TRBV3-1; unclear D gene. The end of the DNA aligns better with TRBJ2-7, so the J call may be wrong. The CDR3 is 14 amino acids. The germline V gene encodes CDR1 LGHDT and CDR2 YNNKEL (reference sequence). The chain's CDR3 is CASSPQLLSDEQYF. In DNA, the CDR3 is TGTGCCAGCAGCCCACAGCTCCTGTCGGACGAGCAGTACTTC.

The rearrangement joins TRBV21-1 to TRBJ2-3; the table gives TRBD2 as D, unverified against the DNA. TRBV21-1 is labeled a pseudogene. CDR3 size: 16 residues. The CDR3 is CASSKGASGSSDTQYF. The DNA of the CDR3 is TGTGCCAGCAGCAAAGGGGCTAGCGGGAGCTCAGATACGCAGTATTTT.

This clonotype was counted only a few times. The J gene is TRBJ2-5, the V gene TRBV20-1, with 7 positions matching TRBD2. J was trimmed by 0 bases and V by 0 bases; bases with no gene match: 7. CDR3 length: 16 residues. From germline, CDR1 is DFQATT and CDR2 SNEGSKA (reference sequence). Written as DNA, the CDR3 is TGCAGTGCTAGAGATCGGGACTATACGTACCAAGAGACCCAGTACTTC. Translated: CSARDRDYTYQETQYF.

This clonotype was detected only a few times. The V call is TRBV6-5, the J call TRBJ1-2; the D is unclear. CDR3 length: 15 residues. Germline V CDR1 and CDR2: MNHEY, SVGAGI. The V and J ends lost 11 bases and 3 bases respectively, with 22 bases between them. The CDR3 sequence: CACGVLLDGHYGYTF. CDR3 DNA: TGTGCCTGCGGAGTACTGCTCGACGGCCACTATGGCTACACCTTC.

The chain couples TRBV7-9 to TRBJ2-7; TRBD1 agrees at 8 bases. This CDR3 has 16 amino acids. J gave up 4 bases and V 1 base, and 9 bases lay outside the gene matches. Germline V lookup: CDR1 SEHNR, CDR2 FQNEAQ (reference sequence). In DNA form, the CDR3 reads TGTGCCAGCAGCTTAGGCCGGACAGGGAGTGAGTACGAGCAGTACTTC. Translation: CASSLGRTGSEYEQYF.

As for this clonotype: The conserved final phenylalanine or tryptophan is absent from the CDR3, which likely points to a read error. This CDR3 reads CASSLFSTGPYEAFL. The CDR3 bases are TGTGCCAGCAGCCTATTTTCGACAGGTCCCTATGAAGCTTTCCTT. The V and J genes are TRBV7-9 and TRBJ1-1; D is perhaps TRBD1 (6 bases). The germline V gene has CDR1 SEHNR and CDR2 FQNEAQ (reference sequence). This CDR3 has 15 amino acids. V lost 5 bases, J lost 7 bases, and 20 bases lay in between.

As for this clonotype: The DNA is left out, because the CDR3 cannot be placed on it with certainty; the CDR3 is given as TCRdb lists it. The CDR3 protein is CASSFFGPGETQYF. The V gene is TRBV27, the J gene TRBJ2-5; the table assigns TRBD1, which was not confirmed against the DNA. The CDR3 sequence runs 14 residues, both termini included. Germline V lookup: CDR1 MNHEY, CDR2 SMNVEV (reference sequence).

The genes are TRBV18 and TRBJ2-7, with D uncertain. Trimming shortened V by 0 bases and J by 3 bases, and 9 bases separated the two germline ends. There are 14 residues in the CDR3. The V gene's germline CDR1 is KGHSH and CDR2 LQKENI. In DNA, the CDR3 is TGTGCCAGCTCACCACCTTCCGGCGGCTACGAGCAGTACTTC. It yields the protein CASSPPSGGYEQYF.

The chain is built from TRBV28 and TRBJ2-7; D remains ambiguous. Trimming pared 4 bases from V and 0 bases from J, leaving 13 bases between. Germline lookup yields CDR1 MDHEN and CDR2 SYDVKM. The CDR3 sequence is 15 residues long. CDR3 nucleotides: TGTGCCAGCAGTTCCAATACAGTGAGCTCCTACGAGCAGTACTTC. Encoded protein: CASSSNTVSSYEQYF.

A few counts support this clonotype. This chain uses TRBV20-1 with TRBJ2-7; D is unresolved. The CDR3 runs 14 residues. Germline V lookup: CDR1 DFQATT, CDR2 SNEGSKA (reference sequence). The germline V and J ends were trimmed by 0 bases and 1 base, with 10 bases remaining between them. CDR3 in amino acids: CSARDLRQSYEQYF. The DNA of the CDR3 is TGCAGTGCTAGAGATTTGCGGCAGTCCTACGAGCAGTACTTC.

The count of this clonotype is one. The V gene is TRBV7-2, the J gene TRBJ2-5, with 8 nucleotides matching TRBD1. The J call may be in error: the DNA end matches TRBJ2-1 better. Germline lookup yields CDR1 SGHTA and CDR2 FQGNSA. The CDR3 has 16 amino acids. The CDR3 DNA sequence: TGTGCCAGCAGCTCAACCACCGGGACAGGAGGCAATGAGCAGTTCTTC. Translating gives CASSSTTGTGGNEQFF.

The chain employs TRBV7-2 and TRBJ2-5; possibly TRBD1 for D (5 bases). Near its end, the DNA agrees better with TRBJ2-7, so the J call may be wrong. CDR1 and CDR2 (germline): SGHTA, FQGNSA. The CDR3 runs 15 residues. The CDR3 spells CASSYSFGAFSEQYF. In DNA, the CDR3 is TGTGCCAGCAGCTACAGCTTTGGGGCTTTTTCCGAGCAGTACTTC.